This T cell receptor (beta chain) was recorded in a study of T cell responses to AZD1222 COVID-19 vaccine. Findings and limits, study-wide: Two AZD1222 doses significantly raised spike-specific TCR breadth and depth over controls. The CD4 TCRs associated with vaccination extended across spike and predominated at 160-218 and 743-854.

This clone has only one observation. Its matching antigen is unknown. Germline assignment: CDR1 MNHEY and CDR2 SMNVEV (reference sequence). The CDR3 length is 15 residues. V was clipped by 5 bases and J by 4 bases; unmatched bases: 7. Here immunoSEQ multiplex PCR was the method, and the copy in TCRdb shows in-frame clones only, minus some. The table shows some 130,000 clones, with roughly 85% occurring only once. The TCR was taken from an adult who received the MenACWY meningococcal vaccine as a control. The chain employs TRBV27 and TRBJ1-2; 10 bases align to TRBD1. Material: peripheral blood, obtained 28 days after the second dose of the MenACWY control vaccine. The DNA for the CDR3 is TGTGCCAGCAGTGGATGGGACAGGGGTAGCTATGGCTACACCTTC. Encoded protein: CASSGWDRGSYGYTF.